This entry lists 15 T cell receptor beta chains sequenced from one sample in a study of resident and recirculating memory T cells in vitiligo (dated by TCRdb to the late 2010s). Library preparation employed the immunoSEQ multiplex PCR assay. Sourced from immuneACCESS, this table was stored by TCRdb with only in-frame sequences that have V and J called. A share of the clones is absent; for the studies checked, an unresolved V gene accounts for under half, and the remainder has no known explanation. The sample table records 40,000 to 45,000 clones; 92% of these occur just once. Clones ranked in the top ten supply roughly 4.5% of the sample. Material for sequencing was blood. These receptors were collected from a male donor with vitiligo.

The chain employs TRBV9 and TRBJ2-3; TRBD1 might be the D (5 bases). The CDR3 has 13 amino acids. V was pared by 3 bases and J by 4 bases, with 9 bases between. Germline CDR1 is SGDLS and CDR2 is YYNGEE. The CDR3 protein is CASSEIGADTQYF. CDR3 DNA: TGTGCCAGCAGCGAGATAGGGGCAGATACGCAGTATTTT.

The chain uses TRBV11-3 and TRBJ2-2; weak D call: TRBD1 (6 bases). The CDR3 runs 16 residues. V was pared by 6 bases and J by 2 bases, with 16 bases between. The germline gives CDR1 SGHNT, CDR2 YENEEA. CDR3 residues: CASSLLGTPNTGELFF. CDR3 DNA: TGTGCCAGCAGTCTACTGGGGACACCAAACACCGGGGAGCTGTTTTTT.

V is TRBV7-2 and J is TRBJ1-5; D not resolved. CDR1 SGHTA and CDR2 FQGNSA come from the germline V gene. The CDR3 runs 16 residues. Trimming removed 2 bases at V and 1 base at J, with 12 bases between. CDR3 sequence reads: CASSLMALGSNQPQHF. In DNA, the CDR3 is TGTGCCAGCAGCTTAATGGCACTAGGGAGCAATCAGCCCCAGCATTTT.

This clone occurred once. V usage is TRBV2 and J usage is TRBJ1-1, with 7 positions matching TRBD1. Per the germline V gene, CDR1 is SNHLY and CDR2 is FYNNEI. This CDR3 is 14 amino acids long. V gave up 6 bases and J gave up 0 bases; unmatched junction bases: 4. The DNA of the CDR3 is TGTGCCAGCAGCCGACAGGGAATGAACACTGAAGCTTTCTTT. Amino acids: CASSRQGMNTEAFF.

V gene TRBV21-1 combines with J gene TRBJ1-5. TRBV21-1 is termed a pseudogene. The CDR3 consists of 14 residues. The chain's CDR3 is CASSKRGREQPQHF. The CDR3 region has the DNA TGTGCCAGCAGCAAACGTGGTCGGGAACAGCCCCAGCATTTT.

This clone is judged medium-sized. The CDR3 DNA sequence: TGTGCCAGCAGCTTAGGGGCGGGGCGGAACCAGGAACTGTTTTTT. This translates into CASSLGAGRNQELFF. The chain carries TRBV7-8 and TRBJ1-4, with D possibly matching TRBD1 (5 bases). The CDR3 length is 15 residues. V lost 1 base and J 12 bases, leaving 18 bases between the germline ends. CDR1 SGHVS and CDR2 FQNEAQ come from the germline V gene.

V gene TRBV7-9 combines with J gene TRBJ1-2; TRBD1 matches at 8 bases. From germline, CDR1 is SEHNR and CDR2 FQNEAQ (reference sequence). V was pared by 10 bases and J by 4 bases, with 14 bases of the junction left unmatched. The CDR3 is 15 amino acids. CDR3 loop: CAINIYRGVFYGYTF. The CDR3 bases are TGTGCCATCAATATATACAGGGGGGTATTCTATGGCTACACCTTC.

V gene TRBV7-9 combines with J gene TRBJ2-3; no firm D call. The CDR3 contains 13 residues. V lost 3 bases and J 3 bases, leaving 7 bases between the germline ends. Germline V lookup: CDR1 SEHNR, CDR2 FQNEAQ (reference sequence). CDR3 sequence: CASSFGGTDTQYF. The CDR3 nucleotides read TGTGCCAGCAGCTTCGGCGGAACAGATACGCAGTATTTT.

This clone was counted once. The chain recombines TRBV7-2 with TRBJ1-2; a possible D gene is TRBD1 (5 bases). With 7 bases removed from V and 1 base from J, the gap between germline ends came to 16 bases. The CDR3 totals 15 residues. Germline V gene lookup returns CDR1 SGHTA and CDR2 FQGNSA. CDR3 in amino acids: CASTKRRGGNYGYTF. In DNA form, the CDR3 reads TGTGCCAGCACCAAACGTCGGGGGGGTAACTATGGCTACACCTTC.

The CDR3 DNA reads as TGTGCCAGTAGTAACTCCCAGGGCAAAAACATTCAGTACTTC. This translates into CASSNSQGKNIQYF. This chain uses TRBV19 with TRBJ2-4; D might be TRBD1 (5 bases). The V end lost 4 bases, the J end lost 3 bases, and 10 bases lay between the germline ends. The CDR3 extends over 14 amino acids. Germline V gene sequence: CDR1 LNHDA, CDR2 SQIVND (reference sequence).

The count of this clone is one. The genes are TRBV5-4 and TRBJ2-3; TRBD2 aligns across 8 bases. The germline V gene has CDR1 SGHNT and CDR2 YYREEE (reference sequence). CDR3 size: 14 residues. V lost 4 bases and J lost 4; bases outside the gene matches: 5. The CDR3 DNA reads TGTGCCAGCAGCATGCGGGGGGTGCCAGATACGCAGTATTTT. It translates to CASSMRGVPDTQYF. Using reference TRBV5-4 and TRBJ2-3 for the parts outside the CDR3, the full variable domain is ETGVTQSPTHLIKTRGQQVTLRCSSQSGHNTVSWYQQALGQGPQFIFQYYREEENGRGNFPPRFSGLQFPNYSSELNVNALELDDSALYLCASSMRGVPDTQYFGPGTRLTVL.

The chain employs TRBV6-6 and TRBJ2-7; D ambiguous. V was cut by 2 bases and J by 0 bases, with 5 bases left in between. The germline V gene encodes CDR1 MNHNY and CDR2 SVGAGI (reference sequence). The CDR3 length is 13 residues. The CDR3 protein is CASSYGGSYEQYF. CDR3 sequence (DNA): TGTGCCAGCAGTTACGGCGGCTCCTACGAGCAGTACTTC.

The chain couples TRBV30 to TRBJ2-6; D ambiguous. Germline lookup yields CDR1 GTSNPN and CDR2 SVGIG (reference sequence). This CDR3 contains 13 residues. V was shortened by 3 bases and J by 4 bases, with 7 bases between the two germline ends. CDR3 amino acids: CAWRVRGANVLTF. The CDR3, as DNA: TGTGCCTGGAGGGTGAGAGGGGCCAACGTCCTGACTTTC.

Of note for this clone: The germline gene is not matched at one end of the junction; a read error may be the cause. This specimen includes other DNA sequences encoding the same CDR3. The chain recombines TRBV30 with TRBJ1-1; 7 positions match TRBD1. CDR3 length equals 14 residues. Germline CDR1 reads GTSNPN; CDR2 reads SVGIG (reference sequence). CDR3 nucleotide sequence: TGTGCCTGGACTCTCGACAGGGCGTGGACTGAGGCTTTCTTT. The encoded protein is CAWTLDRAWTEAFF.

J is TRBJ1-6 and V is TRBV14; D call uncertain. V lost 5 bases, J lost 10 bases, and 12 bases lay in between. Per germline, CDR1 SGHDN and CDR2 FVKESK. The CDR3 totals 13 residues. Here the CDR3 DNA reads TGTGCCAGCAGCATCACAGAAGCATCACCCCTCCACTTT. Amino acid sequence: CASSITEASPLHF.